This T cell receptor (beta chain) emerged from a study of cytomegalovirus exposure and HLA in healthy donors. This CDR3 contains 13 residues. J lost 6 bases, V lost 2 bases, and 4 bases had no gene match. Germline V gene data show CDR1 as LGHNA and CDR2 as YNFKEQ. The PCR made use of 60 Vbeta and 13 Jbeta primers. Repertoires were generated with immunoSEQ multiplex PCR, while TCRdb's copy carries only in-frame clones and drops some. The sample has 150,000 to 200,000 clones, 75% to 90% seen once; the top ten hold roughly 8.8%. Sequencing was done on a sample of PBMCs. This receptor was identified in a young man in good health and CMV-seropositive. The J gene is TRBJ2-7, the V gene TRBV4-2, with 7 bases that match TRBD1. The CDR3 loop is CASSQSGTVEQYF. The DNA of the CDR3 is TGTGCCAGCAGCCAATCCGGGACAGTCGAGCAGTACTTC.